These 3 T cell receptor beta chains were sequenced from one sample in a study of blood T cell repertoires in COVID-19. Here immunoSEQ multiplex PCR was the method, and the copy in TCRdb shows in-frame clones only, minus some. Of about 15,000 clones listed, 82% are singletons. Sequences were obtained from peripheral blood. These receptors came from a woman aged 70-85 years with active COVID-19.

This chain links TRBV6-4 with TRBJ2-3; TRBD2 aligns across 9 bases. V shed 3 bases and J 0 bases; nucleotides not matched to a gene: 4. CDR1 and CDR2 (germline): MRHNA, SNTAGT. The CDR3 runs 16 residues. The CDR3 reads CASSETSGHSTDTQYF. For the CDR3, the DNA is TGTGCCAGCAGTGAGACTAGCGGACATAGCACAGATACGCAGTATTTT.

The CDR3 sequence is CASSLFSGRALTGELFF. In DNA form, the CDR3 reads TGTGCCAGCAGCCTATTTAGCGGGAGGGCCCTAACCGGGGAGCTGTTTTTT. The chain links TRBV5-6 to TRBJ2-2; 11 positions agree with TRBD2. Looked up from germline, CDR1 is SGHDT and CDR2 is YYEEEE. This CDR3 contains 17 residues. With V trimmed by 4 bases and J by 5 bases, 10 bases remained unmatched. Full variable domain (remainder filled in from reference TRBV5-6 and TRBJ2-2): DAGVTQSPTHLIKTRGQQVTLRCSPKSGHDTVSWYQQALGQGPQFIFQYYEEEERQRGNFPDRFSGHQFPNYSSELNVNALLLGDSALYLCASSLFSGRALTGELFFGEGSRLTVL.

This sequence joins TRBV3-1 (or the pseudogene TRBV3-2) and TRBJ2-6; D is unresolved. CDR1 is LGHDT and CDR2 is YNNKEL in the germline V gene (reference sequence). The ends were cut back, 0 bases at V and 0 bases at J, with 12 bases in the middle. This CDR3 has 18 amino acids. CDR3 bases: TGTGCCAGCAGCCAAGAATCCGTGAGACTCTCTGGGGCCAACGTCCTGACTTTC. Its protein is CASSQESVRLSGANVLTF.